Listed here are 31 T cell receptor beta chains from one sample, sequenced in a study of CD8 T cells in Susac syndrome. With random hexamers, reverse transcription was performed on about 0.5 to 1 ug of RNA. TCRdb passed the immunoSEQ multiplex PCR reads through MiXCR, listing each CDR3 protein once. The table lists approximately 49,000 distinct CDR3 sequences, about 95% of them singletons. The source material was CD8+ T cells from PBMCs. Receptor source: a human donor with Susac syndrome.

The chain combines TRBV5-6 with TRBJ1-1, with D uncertain. The CDR3 sequence is 11 residues long. Germline assignment: CDR1 SGHDT and CDR2 YYEEEE. V was clipped by 0 bases and J by 8 bases, with 5 bases between them. The CDR3 is CASSLDHEAFF. DNA of the CDR3: TGTGCCAGCAGCTTGGATCACGAAGCTTTCTTT.

This chain links TRBV5-1 with TRBJ2-3, with a possible D match to TRBD2 (6 bases). The CDR3 extends over 15 amino acids. Trimming pared 4 bases from V and 0 bases from J, leaving 12 bases between. Looked up from germline, CDR1 is SGHRS and CDR2 is YFSETQ. The CDR3, as DNA: TGCGCCAGCAGCGTCGACCTAGCGAGCACAGATACGCAGTATTTT. Its translation: CASSVDLASTDTQYF.

The chain employs TRBV14 and TRBJ1-2; no firm D call. V shed 4 bases and J shed 0 bases, with 9 bases lying between them. The germline V gene encodes CDR1 SGHDN and CDR2 FVKESK. The CDR3 loop spans 14 amino acids. CDR3 sequence: CASSLTLTNYGYTF. CDR3 nucleotide sequence: TGTGCCAGCAGCCTCACTCTGACTAACTATGGCTACACCTTC.

This clonotype was found a few times. The chain couples TRBV5-6 to TRBJ1-2; no definite D call. The V gene lost 0 bases and the J gene lost 3 bases, with 6 bases spanning the gap. Germline CDR1 reads SGHDT; CDR2 reads YYEEEE. This CDR3 is 13 amino acids long. CDR3 coding DNA: TGTGCCAGCAGCTTGGACGGGGACTATGGCTACACCTTC. Translated: CASSLDGDYGYTF.

V gene TRBV5-6 combines with J gene TRBJ1-2, with a tentative D call TRBD1 (5 bases). Trimming pared 1 base from V and 4 bases from J, leaving 11 bases between. CDR1 is SGHDT and CDR2 is YYEEEE in the germline V gene. This CDR3 region has 14 residues. CDR3 nucleotide sequence: TGTGCCAGCAGCTTGACAGGCCCCCCCTATGGCTACACCTTC. This sequence encodes CASSLTGPPYGYTF.

This clonotype was picked up one time. One end of the junction does not line up with germline, which may come from a read error. The gene calls are TRBV6-5 and TRBJ1-4; D not resolved. The germline gives CDR1 MNHEY, CDR2 SVGAGI. The CDR3 extends over 13 amino acids. This CDR3 is CASSHSTNEKLFF. The CDR3 region has the DNA TGTGCCAGCAGTCACTCGACCAATGAAAAACTGTTTTTT.

The rearrangement joins TRBV7-8 to TRBJ2-7; TRBD2 agrees at 11 bases. V shed 3 bases, J shed 3 bases, and the junction held 10 bases outside the gene matches. The germline V gene has CDR1 SGHVS and CDR2 FQNEAQ. This CDR3 region has 17 residues. Here the CDR3 reads CASSFLAGGSSGYEQYF. CDR3 in DNA: TGTGCCAGCAGCTTTCTAGCGGGGGGTTCGTCGGGCTACGAGCAGTACTTC.

In its sample, this clonotype was seen once. The chain couples TRBV6-1 to TRBJ2-5, with D possibly being TRBD2 (6 bases). V dropped 5 bases and J dropped 5 bases, with 24 bases sitting between them. Looked up from germline, CDR1 is MNHNS and CDR2 is SASEGT. This CDR3 spans 17 amino acids. CDR3 nucleotides: TGTGCCAGCAGTATCCGGGAACAGGTCCTCGCGGGGGAGACCCAGTACTTC. This encodes CASSIREQVLAGETQYF.

The chain employs TRBV5-6 and TRBJ2-6; D gene ambiguous. CDR3 length equals 15 residues. V lost 2 bases to trimming and J lost 1 base, with 7 bases between them. CDR1 and CDR2 from the germline V gene are SGHDT and YYEEEE. CDR3: CASSFVGSGANVLTF. The CDR3 DNA is TGTGCCAGCAGCTTCGTGGGATCTGGGGCCAACGTCCTGACTTTC.

The gene calls are TRBV11-1 and TRBJ1-2; no firm D call. Germline CDR1 is SGHAT and CDR2 is FQDESV (reference sequence). Trimming took 0 bases from V and 4 from J, leaving 12 bases between them. The CDR3 sequence is 15 residues long. The CDR3 is CASSLAPETIYGYTF. As DNA, the CDR3 is TGTGCCAGCAGCTTAGCGCCGGAAACCATCTATGGCTACACCTTC. The whole variable domain, filled in from reference TRBV11-1 and TRBJ1-2, reads EAEVAQSPRYKITEKSQAVAFWCDPISGHATLYWYRQILGQGPELLVQFQDESVVDDSQLPKDRFSAERLKGVDSTLKIQPAELGDSAMYLCASSLAPETIYGYTFGSGTRLTVV.

Only one count was recorded for this clonotype. The rearrangement uses TRBV15 and TRBJ2-3, with a tentative D call TRBD2 (7 bases). The CDR3 covers 15 residues. The germline V gene encodes CDR1 LNHNV and CDR2 YYDKDF (reference sequence). The V and J ends lost 0 bases and 1 base respectively, with 8 bases between them. For the CDR3, the DNA is TGTGCCACCAGCAGAGAAGGGGGGGGCACAGATACGCAGTATTTT. Translating gives CATSREGGGTDTQYF.

The chain carries TRBV5-5 and TRBJ2-7; TRBD1 aligns across 9 bases. V trimming: 3 bases; J trimming: 4 bases; junction bases outside the gene matches: 14. The CDR3 is 17 residues long. Germline CDR1 is SGHKS and CDR2 is YYEKEE (reference sequence). The CDR3 DNA follows: TGTGCCAGCAGCTCGAATGATTTCGGGACAGGGCTGTACGAGCAGTACTTC. It yields the protein CASSSNDFGTGLYEQYF.

The CDR3, as DNA: TGCAGCGGGACAGTGGACAATGAGCAGTTCTTC. Translation: CSGTVDNEQFF. The chain combines TRBV29-1 with TRBJ2-1, with D possibly TRBD1 on 6 matching bases. There are 11 residues in the CDR3. V was trimmed by 7 bases and J by 5 bases, leaving 9 bases between them. Germline V gene lookup returns CDR1 SQVTM and CDR2 ANQGSEA.

This chain uses TRBV4-1 with TRBJ1-1, with no clear D. There are 13 residues in the CDR3. V dropped 1 base and J dropped 0 bases, with 3 bases sitting between them. Germline lookup yields CDR1 MGHRA and CDR2 YSYEKL. The CDR3 DNA reads as TGCGCCAGCAGCCAAGCCATGAACACTGAAGCTTTCTTT. The encoded protein is CASSQAMNTEAFF.

The chain uses TRBV30 and TRBJ2-4; TRBD1 might be the D (6 bases). CDR3 length equals 11 residues. CDR1 GTSNPN and CDR2 SVGIG come from the germline V gene (reference sequence). V was cut by 5 bases and J by 7 bases, with 9 bases left in between. The CDR3 coding sequence is TGTGCCTGGGCAGGGGAGAACATTCAGTACTTC. Translating gives CAWAGENIQYF.

CDR3 sequence: CASSHPLETQYF. The CDR3, as DNA: TGTGCCAGCAGCCATCCCCTAGAGACCCAGTACTTC. The chain carries TRBV13 and TRBJ2-5; unclear D gene. The germline V gene has CDR1 PRHDT and CDR2 FYEKMQ (reference sequence). V was cut by 5 bases and J by 4 bases, with 8 bases left in between. This CDR3 spans 12 amino acids.

This clonotype was found once. This chain uses TRBV12-3 or TRBV12-4 with TRBJ2-3; D unclear. V lost 6 bases and J lost 6, with 16 bases in between. This CDR3 has 14 amino acids. CDR3 nucleotides: TGTGCCAGCAGCACGCCGGCCGATATGGATACGCAGTATTTT. Protein product: CASSTPADMDTQYF.

V usage is TRBV5-6 and J usage is TRBJ1-5; TRBD1 aligns across 9 bases. Germline V gives CDR1 SGHDT, CDR2 YYEEEE. CDR3 length equals 15 residues. J lost 7 bases, V lost 4 bases, and 9 bases had no gene match. CDR3 in amino acids: CASSRGQGWFQPQHF. CDR3 nucleotides: TGTGCCAGCAGCCGGGGACAGGGTTGGTTCCAGCCCCAGCATTTT.

The V gene is TRBV7-3, the J gene TRBJ2-5; 13 positions match TRBD2. The CDR3 consists of 15 residues. CDR1 SGHTA and CDR2 FQGTGA come from the germline V gene. Germline trimming cut 2 bases from V and 3 bases from J; bases unmatched to any gene: 0. CDR3 nucleotides: TGTGCCAGCAGCTTAGGACTAGCGGGGGAAGAGACCCAGTACTTC. Encoded protein: CASSLGLAGEETQYF.

This clonotype was seen only once. V is TRBV30 and J is TRBJ2-1, with no clear D. The germline V gene encodes CDR1 GTSNPN and CDR2 SVGIG (reference sequence). This CDR3 has 17 residues. With 3 bases removed from V and 1 base from J, the gap between germline ends came to 19 bases. The CDR3 here is CAWRNPISGSSYNEQFF. The CDR3 region has the DNA TGTGCCTGGAGGAACCCGATTTCAGGTTCTTCCTACAATGAGCAGTTCTTC.

The chain recombines TRBV5-6 with TRBJ2-7, with D possibly TRBD2 on 5 matching bases. Germline V gives CDR1 SGHDT, CDR2 YYEEEE. Trimming cost V 2 bases and J 5 bases, with 23 bases left between them. The length of the CDR3 is 17 residues. CDR3 DNA: TGTGCCAGCAGCTTTGGACCAACCCGCGGGTTTGGCGACGAGCAGTACTTC. Translating gives CASSFGPTRGFGDEQYF.

The J gene is TRBJ2-2, the V gene TRBV18; tentatively, D is TRBD1 (6 bases). Trimming took 2 bases from V and 1 from J, leaving 14 bases between them. Germline V gene sequence: CDR1 KGHSH, CDR2 LQKENI. CDR3 size: 17 residues. The CDR3 DNA reads as TGTGCCAGCTCACCAAGGAAGCAACAGGGGAACACCGGGGAGCTGTTTTTT. Its translation is CASSPRKQQGNTGELFF.

The V and J genes are TRBV7-9 and TRBJ2-7, with 8 bases fitting TRBD1. The CDR3 contains 14 residues. Germline trimming cut 3 bases from V and 3 bases from J; bases unmatched to any gene: 4. The germline gives CDR1 SEHNR, CDR2 FQNEAQ (reference sequence). The DNA of the CDR3 is TGTGCCAGCAGCTTGTCCGGGACAGGCTACGAGCAGTACTTC. This encodes CASSLSGTGYEQYF. The variable domain in full, with the rest retrieved from reference TRBV7-9 and TRBJ2-7, is DTGVSQNPRHKITKRGQNVTFRCDPISEHNRLYWYRQTLGQGPEFLTYFQNEAQLEKSRLLSDRFSAERPKGSFSTLEIQRTEQGDSAMYLCASSLSGTGYEQYFGPGTRLTVT.

The V gene is TRBV6-5, the J gene TRBJ2-2, with D tentatively TRBD1 (5 bases). The CDR3 extends over 13 amino acids. Germline-derived CDR1 and CDR2 are MNHEY and SVGAGI. V was clipped by 6 bases and J by 5 bases, with 10 bases between them. The CDR3 DNA is TGTGCCAGCAGCCAGGGCATAACCGGGGAGCTGTTTTTT. Protein product: CASSQGITGELFF.

The chain carries TRBV18 and TRBJ1-2; D is possibly TRBD1 (5 bases). Trimming took off 3 bases at V and 3 bases at J, with 14 bases between the two ends. Germline V gene sequence: CDR1 KGHSH, CDR2 LQKENI. There are 15 residues in the CDR3. In nucleotides, the CDR3 is TGTGCCAGCTCACCCGTCGGGGCAGTGCACTATGGCTACACCTTC. It encodes CASSPVGAVHYGYTF.

The chain couples TRBV29-1 to TRBJ2-3, with a weak D call TRBD2 (5 bases). Germline values: CDR1 SQVTM, CDR2 ANQGSEA. The CDR3 runs to 14 residues. Trimming took off 7 bases at V and 3 bases at J, with 17 bases between the two ends. CDR3 in amino acids: CSGCLDWFTDTQYF. The DNA of the CDR3 is TGCAGCGGTTGCCTGGACTGGTTTACAGATACGCAGTATTTT.

V is TRBV19 and J is TRBJ2-7; possibly TRBD1 or TRBD2 for D (5 bases each). Germline CDR1 LNHDA, CDR2 SQIVND (reference sequence). V shed 5 bases and J shed 5 bases, with 13 bases lying between them. This CDR3 has 13 amino acids. CDR3 amino acids: CASSYTQGHEQYF. The CDR3 DNA sequence: TGTGCCAGTAGTTATACGCAGGGACACGAGCAGTACTTC.

V is TRBV13 and J is TRBJ2-7, with 9 bases fitting TRBD2. The CDR3 covers 15 residues. With V trimmed by 5 bases and J by 4 bases, 9 bases remained unmatched. Germline CDR1 and CDR2: PRHDT and FYEKMQ (reference sequence). This chain's CDR3 is CASSPTASGAYEQYF. In DNA form, the CDR3 reads TGTGCCAGCAGCCCAACGGCTAGCGGGGCGTACGAGCAGTACTTC.

The sample holds one count of this clonotype. The gene calls are TRBV7-2 and TRBJ2-5, with D tentatively TRBD2 (5 bases). The germline gives CDR1 SGHTA, CDR2 FQGNSA. The ends were cut back, 5 bases at V and 1 base at J, with 17 bases in the middle. The CDR3 covers 16 residues. The CDR3 loop reads CASSPRGPKGQETQYF. The CDR3 region has the DNA TGTGCCAGCAGCCCCCGGGGTCCCAAAGGCCAAGAGACCCAGTACTTC.

This chain joins TRBV20-1 and TRBJ2-3, with D unclear. In germline, CDR1 is DFQATT, CDR2 SNEGSKA (reference sequence). This CDR3 has 13 amino acids. V was pared by 5 bases and J by 3 bases, with 12 bases between. CDR3 sequence: CSAHYLTTDTQYF. CDR3 nucleotides: TGCAGTGCTCACTACCTGACAACAGATACGCAGTATTTT.

The chain carries TRBV15 and TRBJ2-5, with D unresolved. V lost 8 bases to trimming and J lost 0 bases, with 10 bases between them. Germline lookup yields CDR1 LNHNV and CDR2 YYDKDF (reference sequence). The CDR3 extends over 13 amino acids. This CDR3 reads CATSLLHQETQYF. In nucleotides, the CDR3 is TGTGCCACCTCACTACTTCACCAAGAGACCCAGTACTTC.